This T cell receptor beta chain was captured in a study of cytomegalovirus exposure and HLA in healthy donors. Regarding this clone: Its antigen is unknown.

This CDR3 has 14 amino acids. Trimming removed 5 bases from V and 2 bases from J; junction bases left unmatched: 5. Germline V gives CDR1 KGHSH, CDR2 LQKENI. Amplification used 60 Vbeta primers and 13 Jbeta primers. Some clones are missing from TCRdb's copy, which holds only in-frame ones; the method was immunoSEQ multiplex PCR. This sample yields 85,000 to 120,000 clones, of which roughly 76% are seen a single time; roughly 6% belongs to the top ten. Study-wide points: TCR beta V- and J-gene trimming, according to a later analysis, was linked to a missense DCLRE1C variant.

The sequence was obtained from a woman in her 50s in good health and CMV-seropositive. The gene calls are TRBV18 and TRBJ2-7, with 8 bases lining up with TRBD1. Material: PBMCs. The DNA of the CDR3 is TGTGCCAGCTCATCGACAGGGGAGGCCTACGAGCAGTACTTC. Translation: CASSSTGEAYEQYF.